The 22 T cell receptor beta chains below all came from one sample that was sequenced in a study of blood T cell repertoires in COVID-19. Only in-frame clones appear in the TCRdb table, and some are missing; sequencing was by immunoSEQ multiplex PCR. The sample shows fewer than 400,000 clones, about nine tenths of them seen only once. The sample comprised PBMCs or T cells enriched from blood (not recorded which). The receptors shown here come from a man aged 60 to 69 who had recovered from COVID-19.

This rearrangement joins TRBV11-2 to TRBJ2-7, with a tentative D call TRBD2 (5 bases). Trimming cost V 3 bases and J 2 bases, with 14 bases left between them. From germline, CDR1 is SGHAT and CDR2 FQNNGV. The CDR3 sequence is 15 residues long. The CDR3 protein is CASSFSERNTYEQYF. For the CDR3, the DNA is TGTGCCAGCAGCTTTAGCGAGCGGAATACCTACGAGCAGTACTTC.

The rearrangement links TRBV30 to TRBJ1-1; no clear D gene. This CDR3 is built from 14 residues. Trimming stripped 0 bases from V and 3 bases from J, with 11 bases between. Germline lookup yields CDR1 GTSNPN and CDR2 SVGIG (reference sequence). The CDR3 DNA is TGTGCCTGGAGTGTACGACCCGGGTACACTGAAGCTTTCTTT. It translates to CAWSVRPGYTEAFF.

J is TRBJ1-4 and V is TRBV2, with D possibly matching TRBD1 (5 bases). Trimming shortened V by 6 bases and J by 7 bases, and 9 bases separated the two germline ends. The germline gives CDR1 SNHLY, CDR2 FYNNEI. The CDR3 is 12 amino acids. CDR3 residues: CASRGGGEKLFF. DNA of the CDR3: TGTGCCAGCAGGGGGGGTGGTGAAAAACTGTTTTTT.

V and J are TRBV28 and TRBJ2-3; TRBD2 aligns across 10 bases. Germline CDR1 is MDHEN and CDR2 is SYDVKM. This CDR3 has 16 residues. J was trimmed by 2 bases and V by 5 bases; bases with no gene match: 7. The CDR3 protein is CASSIWTSGDTDTQYF. CDR3 DNA: TGTGCCAGCAGTATTTGGACTAGCGGAGACACAGATACGCAGTATTTT. Variable domain in full (rest from reference TRBV28 and TRBJ2-3): DVKVTQSSRYLVKRTGEKVFLECVQDMDHENMFWYRQDPGLGLRLIYFSYDVKMKEKGDIPEGYSVSREKKERFSLILESASTNQTSMYLCASSIWTSGDTDTQYFGPGTRLTVL.

The CDR3 nucleotides are TGTGCCAGCAGCAAGCGTGGAGCCATGAACACTGAAGCTTTCTTT. Its protein product is CASSKRGAMNTEAFF. The chain carries TRBV6-2 or TRBV6-3 and TRBJ1-1; no definite D call. This CDR3 has 15 residues. Trimming shortened V by 6 bases and J by 0 bases, and 14 bases separated the two germline ends. Per germline, CDR1 MNHEY and CDR2 SVGEGT.

This sequence joins TRBV7-2 and TRBJ1-4; D perhaps matches TRBD1 (5 bases). The CDR3 totals 15 residues. V was shortened by 5 bases and J by 7 bases, with 17 bases between the two germline ends. Looked up from germline, CDR1 is SGHTA and CDR2 is FQGNSA. This chain's CDR3 is CASSADGGGSEKLFF. DNA for the CDR3: TGTGCCAGCAGCGCAGATGGGGGGGGAAGTGAAAAACTGTTTTTT.

The rearrangement uses TRBV18 and TRBJ2-3; the match to TRBD2 covers 8 bases. Per germline, CDR1 KGHSH and CDR2 LQKENI. The V and J ends lost 3 bases and 2 bases, in that order; junction bases with no gene match: 7. CDR3 length: 16 residues. CDR3 coding DNA: TGTGCCAGCTCACCTTCACTAGCGGACCTCACAGATACGCAGTATTTT. Protein product: CASSPSLADLTDTQYF.

The chain couples TRBV18 to TRBJ2-7; D is possibly TRBD2 (5 bases). Germline V gene lookup returns CDR1 KGHSH and CDR2 LQKENI. This CDR3 region has 12 residues. The ends were cut back, 5 bases at V and 3 bases at J, with 8 bases in the middle. CDR3 in DNA: TGTGCCAGCTCAGACGGGAACTACGAGCAGTACTTC. This translates into CASSDGNYEQYF. Variable domain in full (rest from reference TRBV18 and TRBJ2-7): NAGVMQNPRHLVRRRGQEARLRCSPMKGHSHVYWYRQLPEEGLKFMVYLQKENIIDESGMPKERFSAEFPKEGPSILRIQQVVRGDSAAYFCASSDGNYEQYFGPGTRLTVT.

The CDR3 here is CASSLYGESGNTIYF. The CDR3 nucleotides are TGTGCCAGCAGCTTATACGGAGAATCTGGAAACACCATATATTTT. V gene TRBV7-2 combines with J gene TRBJ1-3; the D is unclear. V was trimmed by 2 bases and J by 1 base, leaving 9 bases between them. This CDR3 is 15 amino acids long. Germline V CDR1 and CDR2: SGHTA, FQGNSA. The variable domain in full, with the rest retrieved from reference TRBV7-2 and TRBJ1-3, is GAGVSQSPSNKVTEKGKDVELRCDPISGHTALYWYRQSLGQGLEFLIYFQGNSAPDKSGLPSDRFSAERTGGSVSTLTIQRTQQEDSAVYLCASSLYGESGNTIYFGEGSWLTVV.

J is TRBJ2-3 and V is TRBV7-2, with TRBD1 identical over 9 bases. V dropped 5 bases and J dropped 4; count of bases not matched to a gene: 4. The CDR3 sequence is 14 residues long. Germline V gives CDR1 SGHTA, CDR2 FQGNSA. The CDR3 coding sequence is TGTGCCAGCAGCCGGGACAGGGAAGCAGATACGCAGTATTTT. It specifies CASSRDREADTQYF.

The chain combines TRBV19 with TRBJ2-7, with a possible D match to TRBD2 (5 bases). CDR1 and CDR2 from the germline V gene are LNHDA and SQIVND (reference sequence). The V and J ends lost 6 bases and 4 bases respectively, with 25 bases between them. The length of the CDR3 is 17 residues. The CDR3 region has the DNA TGTGCCAGTAGCAAAGACGGAGCCAGAGGGTCATTATACGAGCAGTACTTC. This codes for CASSKDGARGSLYEQYF.

J is TRBJ2-2 and V is TRBV28, with 8 bases identical to TRBD2. The CDR3 loop spans 15 amino acids. The V gene's germline CDR1 is MDHEN and CDR2 SYDVKM. Trimming took 8 bases from V and 1 from J; bases not matched to a gene: 6. The CDR3 protein is CASLYLAGNTGELFF. The CDR3 DNA reads as TGTGCCAGCCTGTATCTAGCGGGGAACACCGGGGAGCTGTTTTTT.

V and J are TRBV6-1 and TRBJ2-7; 15 positions match TRBD2. Germline V gives CDR1 MNHNS, CDR2 SASEGT. The trim removed 4 bases at V and 7 bases at J, leaving 14 bases unmatched. The CDR3 is made up of 18 amino acids. Written as DNA, the CDR3 is TGTGCCAGCAGTGGACCGGGACTAGCGGGAGGAGCCGGGTCGGAGCAGTACTTC. This sequence encodes CASSGPGLAGGAGSEQYF.

The rearrangement joins TRBV7-9 to TRBJ1-6; maybe TRBD1 (6 bases). With 2 bases removed from V and 10 bases from J, the gap between germline ends came to 15 bases. This CDR3 is 15 amino acids long. Germline CDR1 SEHNR, CDR2 FQNEAQ (reference sequence). CDR3 in amino acids: CASSLTTGFDSPLHF. The CDR3, as DNA: TGTGCCAGCAGCTTAACAACAGGGTTTGACTCACCCCTCCACTTT.

The chain has TRBV7-9 and TRBJ1-3; TRBD1 matches at 9 bases. This CDR3 has 16 amino acids. CDR1 is SEHNR, CDR2 FQNEAQ, per germline (reference sequence). The J segment lost 9 bases and the V segment lost 7 bases, leaving 16 bases of the junction unmatched. This chain's CDR3 is CASTLWGTGYFGTIYF. CDR3 in DNA: TGTGCCAGCACCCTTTGGGGGACAGGGTACTTCGGCACCATATATTTT.

A word on this clone: In the same sample, other DNA sequences code for this CDR3. The chain joins TRBV19 to TRBJ2-7; 8 nucleotides agree with TRBD1. V shed 3 bases and J 2 bases; nucleotides not matched to a gene: 3. Per germline, CDR1 LNHDA and CDR2 SQIVND (reference sequence). The CDR3 is 14 residues long. The chain's CDR3 is CASSIGTGPYEQYF. CDR3 nucleotide sequence: TGTGCCAGTAGTATTGGGACAGGACCCTACGAGCAGTACTTC.

The chain is built from TRBV4-2 and TRBJ2-7; 10 positions agree with TRBD2. The CDR3 sequence is 16 residues long. Per germline, CDR1 LGHNA and CDR2 YNFKEQ. Unmatched junction bases numbered 11, after V lost 3 bases and J lost 6 bases. The CDR3 reads CASSHTSGMVVAEQYF. The DNA for the CDR3 is TGTGCCAGCAGCCACACTAGCGGGATGGTCGTTGCCGAGCAGTACTTC.

The V call is TRBV25-1, the J call TRBJ2-3, with D hard to call. Germline V gene sequence: CDR1 MGHDK, CDR2 SYGVNS. V was clipped by 1 base and J by 4 bases, with 9 bases between them. The CDR3 sequence is 14 residues long. The CDR3 DNA reads TGTGCCAGCAGTGAATTACGGGTCCCAGATACGCAGTATTTT. This translates into CASSELRVPDTQYF.

The chain uses TRBV3-1 (or the pseudogene TRBV3-2) and TRBJ2-7, with TRBD1 identical over 7 bases. The CDR3 runs 17 residues. V shed 1 base and J 4 bases; nucleotides not matched to a gene: 13. Germline CDR1 and CDR2: LGHDT and YNNKEL (reference sequence). For the CDR3, the DNA is TGTGCCAGCAGCCAAGCGCCGTGGGACAGAAGTCCGTACGAGCAGTACTTC. It codes for CASSQAPWDRSPYEQYF.

The rearrangement links TRBV18 to TRBJ2-1, with D possibly TRBD1 on 6 matching bases. V lost 3 bases, J lost 4 bases, and 10 bases lay in between. Per germline, CDR1 KGHSH and CDR2 LQKENI. This CDR3 has 14 residues. The CDR3 protein is CASSPGTPYNEQFF. For the CDR3, the DNA is TGTGCCAGCTCACCCGGGACACCTTACAATGAGCAGTTCTTC.

This clone came up once. The rearrangement joins TRBV27 to TRBJ1-4; TRBD1 aligns across 7 bases. V was pared by 7 bases and J by 4 bases, with 6 bases of the junction left unmatched. The CDR3 is 14 amino acids. Germline V gene sequence: CDR1 MNHEY, CDR2 SMNVEV (reference sequence). CDR3 sequence (DNA): TGTGCCAGCACCACGGACAGGAGTAATGAAAAACTGTTTTTT. It translates to CASTTDRSNEKLFF.

This chain connects TRBV28 to TRBJ2-6; 9 positions agree with TRBD2. The V and J ends lost 1 base and 3 bases, in that order; junction bases with no gene match: 10. CDR1 is MDHEN, CDR2 SYDVKM, per germline. This CDR3 region has 19 residues. CDR3 nucleotides: TGTGCCAGCAGTTTATTCGGGGTCTTAGCGGGAGATGGGGCCAACGTCCTGACTTTC. This sequence encodes CASSLFGVLAGDGANVLTF.